This T cell receptor beta chain originates from a study of vaccination effects on CD4 cells after COVID-19. Sequencing in the ViraFEST assay came after antigen-specific CD4+ T cells had been expanded with viral peptide pools, which were used to stimulate PBMC. At the end of about ten days of culture, CD4+ T cells were isolated. The vaccine recipients had no prior SARS-CoV-2 infection, with negative nucleocapsid antibodies. Overall study results and limits: By a late point after vaccination, infection- and vaccine-induced clones had shrunk markedly through clonal contraction.

Germline loops: CDR1 MNHEY, CDR2 SVGAGI. The CDR3 is 11 amino acids. The V gene lost 2 bases and the J gene lost 12 bases, with 10 bases spanning the gap. Sequencing used immunoSEQ multiplex PCR; TCRdb keeps in-frame clones, though not all of them. The repertoire includes fewer than 40,000 clones, approximately 68% of them detected once, and 25% to 30% sits in the top ten. In this sample, this clone turned up a few times. Its matching antigen is unknown. The receptor was derived from a human donor who received a COVID-19 vaccine. The material sequenced was CD4+ T cells from PBMCs cultured with HCoV-229E spike peptides, taken before COVID-19 vaccination. J is TRBJ1-1 and V is TRBV6-5; D possibly corresponds to TRBD1 (5 bases). The CDR3 protein is CASSYGGLTFF. The CDR3 DNA follows: TGTGCCAGCAGTTACGGGGGGTTAACTTTCTTT.